This T cell receptor beta chain came from a study of T cell repertoires in cytomegalovirus infection. This clonotype was detected only a few times. Its specificity is unknown. The CDR3 has 13 amino acids. V was trimmed by 6 bases and J by 3 bases, leaving 11 bases between them. CDR1 is MNHNS and CDR2 is SASEGT in the germline V gene. A single record per CDR3 protein comes from TCRdb applying MiXCR to the reads. The table includes some 700,000 distinct CDR3 sequences, roughly 33% detected once. Sequencing was performed on cultured PBMCs, taken from culture after CMV antigen stimulation. This TCR came from a human donor in good health (CMV status not recorded). Some clones in this sample may be carry-over from other donors' samples. This chain links TRBV6-1 with TRBJ1-2, with TRBD1 as a possible D gene (6 bases). The CDR3, as DNA: TGTGCCAGCAGGGACAGCACATACTATGGCTACACCTTC. This encodes CASRDSTYYGYTF.